This TCR beta chain came from a study of technical replicates of blood from a handful of donors. Produced via immunoSEQ multiplex PCR; TCRdb's table is partial and in-frame only. This table has roughly 60,000 clones, more than 85% appearing once. The CDR3 covers 13 residues. V shed 0 bases and J shed 4 bases, with 9 bases lying between them. Germline V gene lookup returns CDR1 GTSNPN and CDR2 SVGIG (reference sequence). Input material: PBMCs. This rearrangement joins TRBV30 to TRBJ1-2; D is undetermined. The source of this sequence is a human donor in good health. Some clones in this sample may be carry-over from other donors' samples. CDR3 sequence: CAWSVAGGYGYTF. CDR3 nucleotide sequence: TGTGCCTGGAGTGTAGCGGGCGGCTATGGCTACACCTTC.